This T cell receptor (beta chain) stems from a study of identical twins. TCRdb reanalysed the 5' RACE reads using MiXCR and keeps one entry per CDR3 protein. The sample lists roughly 540,000 distinct CDR3 sequences, 22% occurring once. Per germline, CDR1 MGHDK and CDR2 SYGVNS. V was pared by 5 bases and J by 10 bases, with 8 bases of the junction left unmatched. The CDR3 has 13 residues. This same sample was also part of a study on T cells expressing NK-cell markers.

The J gene is TRBJ2-1, the V gene TRBV25-1; 7 positions agree with TRBD2. The receptor comes from a woman younger than 35 in good health. Sequencing was carried out using CD4+ T cells sorted from blood. The CDR3 reads CASSPPTSVEQFF. In nucleotides, the CDR3 is TGTGCCAGCAGTCCACCAACTAGCGTCGAGCAGTTCTTC. Variable domain in full (rest from reference TRBV25-1 and TRBJ2-1): EADIYQTPRYLVIGTGKKITLECSQTMGHDKMYWYQQDPGMELHLIHYSYGVNSTEKGDLSSESTVSRIRTEHFPLTLESARPSHTSQYLCASSPPTSVEQFFGPGTRLTVL.